This T cell receptor (beta chain) emerged from a study of blood T cells in healthy people across ages. Findings and limits, study-wide: Researchers deemed the diversity estimates from one million T cells underestimates.

The CDR3 contains 12 residues. Germline CDR1 is MNHEY and CDR2 is SVGAGI. In regard to this clonotype: Its specificity is unknown.

The second PCR ran about 6 to 12 cycles with a sample-barcoded 5' primer and J-beta primers. TCRdb recomputed calls from the 5' RACE reads with MiXCR, one row per CDR3 protein. The sample carries roughly 1.7 million distinct CDR3 sequences, about 32% recorded once. The sample comprised blood. The TCR originated in a woman younger than 45 in good health. The genes are TRBV6-5 and TRBJ2-5, with D perhaps matching TRBD2 (6 bases). The DNA for the CDR3 is TGTGCTTCTGGGGGACTTGGAGGTGAGCAGTACTTC. This gives the protein CASGGLGGEQYF.